The text below deals with one T cell receptor beta chain. Its antigen is undetermined. RNA totalling roughly 0.45 to 1 ug underwent reverse transcription with random hexamers. The CDR3 of TCR beta was amplified by immunoSEQ multiplex PCR across 54 Vbeta and 13 Jbeta. TCRdb used MiXCR to reprocess the immunoSEQ multiplex PCR reads, holding one entry per CDR3 protein. The sample yields a few hundred thousand distinct CDR3 sequences, 75% to 90% seen once. The data stem from a study of CD8 T cells in Susac syndrome. CD8+ and CD4+ blood T cells underwent TCR beta sequencing. Relapsing-remitting disease, either stable or active, was present in the multiple sclerosis controls, who were treatment-naive patients. Looked up from germline, CDR1 is MNHEY and CDR2 is SVGAGI. The CDR3 has 17 residues. After removal of 7 bases from V and 5 bases from J, the junction contained 12 bases not matched to a gene. Study results and limitations: As acknowledged by the study, its TCR sequencing and HLA analysis included a relatively small number of individuals.

Sequenced input: CD8+ T cells from PBMCs. V and J are TRBV6-5 and TRBJ1-6, with 9 bases aligning to TRBD1. The TCR comes from a human donor with multiple sclerosis. CDR3 protein: CASIKTGTGYNNSPLHF. As DNA, the CDR3 is TGTGCCAGCATTAAAACCGGGACAGGGTATAATAATTCACCCCTCCACTTT.